A selection of T cell receptor beta chains follows, all from one sample in a study of patients and donors after allogeneic stem cell transplantation. TCRdb used MiXCR to reprocess the RT-PCR reads, holding one entry per CDR3 protein. The table has approximately 170,000 distinct CDR3 sequences, more than 20% seen once. Sequencing was done on a sample of blood, either unsorted or a sorted T cell fraction (not recorded which). Receptor source: a human donor who was either an allogeneic HSCT recipient or a stem cell or donor lymphocyte infusion donor (not recorded which). It is not recorded whose cells these are; they may come from a transplant donor. Both conserved end residues are part of each CDR3. The D gene is left open where the match is weak. Clone size appears in some rows only: once, few, many, or a class for an expanded clone.

V: TRBV6-5
size: -
J: TRBJ2-7
D: -
DNA: TGTGCCAGCAGTCTCTGGCCGGAAAGGGGCGAGCAGTACTTC
CDR3: CASSLWPERGEQYF

V: TRBV6-5
size: -
J: TRBJ2-7
D: TRBD1
DNA: TGTGCCAGCAGACGGACAGGGTTTACGTCCTACGAGCAGTACTTC
CDR3: CASRRTGFTSYEQYF

V: TRBV6-5
size: few
J: TRBJ2-1
D: TRBD1
DNA: TGTGCCAGCAGTTACCGATTGGGCAGGACAGGGGGCCATGAGCAGTTCTTC
CDR3: CASSYRLGRTGGHEQFF

V: TRBV5-1
size: -
J: TRBJ2-5
D: -
DNA: TGCGCCAGCAGCTTGGGTACTCTATTACCAGAGACCCAGTACTTC
CDR3: CASSLGTLLPETQYF

V: TRBV20-1
size: -
J: TRBJ2-2
D: -
DNA: TGCAGTGCTAGAGATCGAGGGGGACCGGGACCGTACACCGGGGAGCTGTTTTTT
CDR3: CSARDRGGPGPYTGELFF

V: TRBV7-2
size: few
J: TRBJ1-2
D: TRBD1
DNA: TGTGCCAGCAGCTTAGCGGGGAGGACAGGGCCTAACTATGGCTACACCTTC
CDR3: CASSLAGRTGPNYGYTF

V: TRBV7-9
size: few
J: TRBJ1-2
D: TRBD1
DNA: TGTGCCAGCAGCTTATTGACAGGGGACGGCGGCTACACCTTC
CDR3: CASSLLTGDGGYTF

V: TRBV5-4
size: few
J: TRBJ2-1
D: TRBD1
DNA: TGTGCCAGCAGCTCTCCCGGGACAGCATCTTCGGGCTCCTACAATGAGCAGTTCTTC
CDR3: CASSSPGTASSGSYNEQFF

V: TRBV11-3
size: -
J: TRBJ2-2
D: TRBD1
DNA: TGTGCCGGAGGAACAGGGGTGAACACCGGGGAGCTGTTTTTT
CDR3: CAGGTGVNTGELFF

V: TRBV11-2
size: few
J: TRBJ1-1
D: -
DNA: TGTGCCAGCAGCCCGCAGATTGTGGTAACTGAAGCTTTCTTT
CDR3: CASSPQIVVTEAFF

V: TRBV7-9
size: -
J: TRBJ2-7
D: -
DNA: TGTGCCAGCAGCAAATCCGACAGCGACTACGAGCAGTACTTC
CDR3: CASSKSDSDYEQYF

V: TRBV12-3/TRBV12-4
size: many
J: TRBJ1-2
D: -
DNA: TGTGCCAGCAGATCAGGAGGGAGCTATGGCTACACCTTC
CDR3: CASRSGGSYGYTF

V: TRBV12-3/TRBV12-4
size: -
J: TRBJ1-4
D: TRBD1
DNA: TGTGCCAGCAGTTGGGGACAGGGGCCCCCCTCCGGTGAAAAACTGTTTTTT
CDR3: CASSWGQGPPSGEKLFF

V: TRBV29-1
size: few
J: TRBJ2-7
D: -
DNA: TGCAGCGTTGACCCAACGGGATCGGGCTACGAGCAGTACTTC
CDR3: CSVDPTGSGYEQYF

V: TRBV6-5
size: few
J: TRBJ1-2
D: -
DNA: TGTGCCAGCAAACCGGGGGACACCTTCTATGGCTACACCTTC
CDR3: CASKPGDTFYGYTF

V: TRBV5-1
size: few
J: TRBJ1-1
D: -
DNA: TGCGCCAGCAGCTCCTCCCCCGATTCAGGGAGCACTGAAGCTTTCTTT
CDR3: CASSSSPDSGSTEAFF

V: TRBV12-5
size: -
J: TRBJ1-1
D: -
DNA: TGTGCTAGTGCATTTGGGCGACGGGACACTGAAGCTTTCTTT
CDR3: CASAFGRRDTEAFF

V: TRBV20-1
size: few
J: TRBJ1-1
D: -
DNA: TGCAGTGCTAAAATATCCGGGACGGCTGAAGCTTTCTTT
CDR3: CSAKISGTAEAFF

V: TRBV20-1
size: -
J: TRBJ2-7
D: -
DNA: TGCAGTGCTAGAGAATCCGAGCAGTACTTC
CDR3: CSARESEQYF

V: TRBV28
size: few
J: TRBJ1-2
D: TRBD1
DNA: TGTGCCAGCAGCCCCGACAGGGGCGGCTATGGCTACACCTTC
CDR3: CASSPDRGGYGYTF

V: TRBV5-1
size: few
J: TRBJ2-4
D: -
DNA: TGCGCCAGCAGCTTGGATAACATTCAGTACTTC
CDR3: CASSLDNIQYF

V: TRBV7-9
size: few
J: TRBJ1-1
D: TRBD1
DNA: TGTGCCAGCAGCGTATCCGGGACAGACCCCACTGAAGCTTTCTTT
CDR3: CASSVSGTDPTEAFF

V: TRBV29-1
size: -
J: TRBJ1-5
D: -
DNA: TGCAGCGTTGAATCACAGGGTAATCAGCCCCAGCATTTT
CDR3: CSVESQGNQPQHF

V: TRBV20-1
size: few
J: TRBJ2-7
D: -
DNA: TGCAGTGCTAGTAGAGGCTACCCCTACGAGCAGTACTTC
CDR3: CSASRGYPYEQYF

V: TRBV12-3/TRBV12-4
size: -
J: TRBJ2-3
D: TRBD2
DNA: TGTGCCAGCAATTCACTAGCGGGAGTGTCAGATACGCAGTATTTT
CDR3: CASNSLAGVSDTQYF

V: TRBV9
size: few
J: TRBJ1-2
D: -
DNA: TGTGCCAGCAGCGTAGCTAACCCGGGCGGCCCGTATGGCTACACCTTC
CDR3: CASSVANPGGPYGYTF

V: TRBV9
size: -
J: TRBJ2-1
D: -
DNA: TGTGCCAGCAGTTCCTTGGGACTTCTGAATCGGAATGAGCAGTTCTTC
CDR3: CASSSLGLLNRNEQFF

V: TRBV6-1
size: -
J: TRBJ2-7
D: TRBD1
DNA: TGTGCCAGCAGGACAGGGGGTGGCTACGAGCAGTACTTC
CDR3: CASRTGGGYEQYF

V: TRBV20-1
size: -
J: TRBJ2-7
D: -
DNA: TGCAGTGCTAGACCAGACCACGTCGAGTACTTC
CDR3: CSARPDHVEYF

V: TRBV20-1
size: -
J: TRBJ2-1
D: -
DNA: TGCAGTGCTAGAGCAGGGCCGGGAGACAATGAGCAGTTCTTC
CDR3: CSARAGPGDNEQFF

V: TRBV5-1
size: -
J: TRBJ1-2
D: TRBD1
DNA: TGCGCCAGCAGCTTGGACTTAATCAGACAGGGGTACGGCTACACCTTC
CDR3: CASSLDLIRQGYGYTF

V: TRBV10-3
size: -
J: TRBJ2-3
D: TRBD2
DNA: TGTGCCGCGACTAGCGGGAGCACAGATACGCAGTATTTT
CDR3: CAATSGSTDTQYF

V: TRBV20-1
size: -
J: TRBJ2-7
D: TRBD2
DNA: TGCAGTGCTAGAGAGCCAGCGGGGAGCTCCTACGAGCAGTACTTC
CDR3: CSAREPAGSSYEQYF

V: TRBV3-1
size: -
J: TRBJ2-1
D: TRBD1
DNA: TGTGCCAGCAGCCGCCTCGGGACAGGGGCCTACAATGAGCAGTTCTTC
CDR3: CASSRLGTGAYNEQFF

V: TRBV20-1
size: -
J: TRBJ1-3
D: -
DNA: TGCAGTGCTAGAGATATATCAGACTCTGGAAACACCATATATTTT
CDR3: CSARDISDSGNTIYF

V: TRBV29-1
size: -
J: TRBJ1-1
D: TRBD1
DNA: TGCAGCGTCGTAGGACAGGTTGAAGCTTTCTTT
CDR3: CSVVGQVEAFF

V: TRBV21-1
size: many
J: TRBJ1-1
D: -
DNA: TGTGCCAGCAGCAAAGTTTCGGACGTCGGGGGAGACACTGAAGCTTTCTTT
CDR3: CASSKVSDVGGDTEAFF

V: TRBV4-1
size: -
J: TRBJ1-4
D: TRBD1
DNA: TGCGCCAGCAGCCAGGGATTAACCGGGACAGACGAAAAACTGTTTTTT
CDR3: CASSQGLTGTDEKLFF

V: TRBV27
size: few
J: TRBJ2-3
D: -
DNA: TGTGCCAGCAGTTTAAGGCGGGGAGCGTTCACAGATACGCAGTATTTT
CDR3: CASSLRRGAFTDTQYF

V: TRBV20-1
size: many
J: TRBJ2-3
D: -
DNA: TGCAGTGCTAGGGGCACAGATACGCAGTATTTT
CDR3: CSARGTDTQYF

V: TRBV5-5
size: -
J: TRBJ1-2
D: TRBD1
DNA: TGTGCCAGCAGCTTGGATACGGACAGGGCGCTCTTCTATGGCTACACCTTC
CDR3: CASSLDTDRALFYGYTF

V: TRBV5-6
size: few
J: TRBJ1-3
D: -
DNA: TGTGCCAGCAGCTCCGGGACGAACCTAAACACCATATATTTT
CDR3: CASSSGTNLNTIYF

V: TRBV4-1
size: -
J: TRBJ2-1
D: TRBD2
DNA: TGCGCCAGCAGCCAAGGGACTAGCGGGGGCAATGAGCAGTTCTTC
CDR3: CASSQGTSGGNEQFF

V: TRBV29-1
size: few
J: TRBJ1-2
D: -
DNA: TGCAGCGTTGTACAGCTCTATGGCTACACCTTC
CDR3: CSVVQLYGYTF

V: TRBV19
size: few
J: TRBJ2-1
D: TRBD2
DNA: TGTGCCAGTAGTCATAGCGGGAGGGTCGATGAGCAGTTCTTC
CDR3: CASSHSGRVDEQFF

V: TRBV10-3
size: few
J: TRBJ1-2
D: -
DNA: TGTGCCATCAGTGAGGGATCCGGACAGTTCTATGGCTACACCTTC
CDR3: CAISEGSGQFYGYTF

V: TRBV3-1
size: -
J: TRBJ2-3
D: -
DNA: TGTGCCAGCAGGAAAACGGGGCAGGGTCCAGATACGCAGTATTTT
CDR3: CASRKTGQGPDTQYF

V: TRBV5-4
size: few
J: TRBJ2-3
D: TRBD1
DNA: TGTGCCAGCAGCTTGGAACAGGGGGCCTCAGATACGCAGTATTTT
CDR3: CASSLEQGASDTQYF

V: TRBV12-3/TRBV12-4
size: -
J: TRBJ1-4
D: -
DNA: TGTGCCAGCTCGAAACTCGACACGGGCCCCGGTGAAAAACTGTTTTTT
CDR3: CASSKLDTGPGEKLFF

V: TRBV11-3
size: few
J: TRBJ2-1
D: -
DNA: TGTGCCAGCAGCTCGGACAGACACAATGAGCAGTTCTTC
CDR3: CASSSDRHNEQFF

V: TRBV12-3/TRBV12-4
size: many
J: TRBJ2-3
D: -
DNA: TGTGCCAGCAGTTTGGGGACTAGCACAGATACGCAGTATTTT
CDR3: CASSLGTSTDTQYF

V: TRBV12-5
size: few
J: TRBJ1-2
D: TRBD1
DNA: TGTGCTAGTGGTTCAGGGGACAGTTCAGGCTACACCTTC
CDR3: CASGSGDSSGYTF

V: TRBV12-3/TRBV12-4
size: many
J: TRBJ1-6
D: -
DNA: TGTGCCAGCAGTTTAAATGTGGATAATTCACCCCTCCACTTT
CDR3: CASSLNVDNSPLHF